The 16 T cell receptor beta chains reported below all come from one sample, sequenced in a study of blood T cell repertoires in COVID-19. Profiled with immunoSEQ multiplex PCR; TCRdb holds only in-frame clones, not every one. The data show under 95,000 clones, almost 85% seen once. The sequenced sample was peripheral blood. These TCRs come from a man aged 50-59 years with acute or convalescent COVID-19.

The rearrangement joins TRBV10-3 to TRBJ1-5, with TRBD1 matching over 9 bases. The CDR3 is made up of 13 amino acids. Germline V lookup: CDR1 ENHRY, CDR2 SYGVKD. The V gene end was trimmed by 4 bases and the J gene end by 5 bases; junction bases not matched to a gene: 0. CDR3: CAISGTGDQPQHF. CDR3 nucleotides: TGTGCCATCAGTGGGACAGGGGATCAGCCCCAGCATTTT.

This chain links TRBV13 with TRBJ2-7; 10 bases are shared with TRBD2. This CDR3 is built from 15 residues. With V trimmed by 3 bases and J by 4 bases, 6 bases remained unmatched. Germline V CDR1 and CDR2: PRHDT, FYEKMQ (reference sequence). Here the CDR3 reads CASSFLTSGPYEQYF. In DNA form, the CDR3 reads TGTGCCAGCAGCTTCTTGACTAGCGGGCCATACGAGCAGTACTTC.

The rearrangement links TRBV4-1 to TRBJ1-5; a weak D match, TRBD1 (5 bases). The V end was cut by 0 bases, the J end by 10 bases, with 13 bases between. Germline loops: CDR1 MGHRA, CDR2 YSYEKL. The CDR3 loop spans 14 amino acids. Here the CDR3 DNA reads TGCGCCAGCAGCCAAGACAAGCGGGGGGATCCCCAGCATTTT. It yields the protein CASSQDKRGDPQHF.

Here the CDR3 reads CASSHGTGRGYGYTF. The CDR3 DNA follows: TGTGCCAGCAGCCACGGGACAGGGAGGGGCTATGGCTACACCTTC. The genes are TRBV4-2 and TRBJ1-2, with TRBD1 matching over 9 bases. The length of the CDR3 is 15 residues. Germline trimming cut 3 bases from V and 4 bases from J; bases unmatched to any gene: 6. CDR1 is LGHNA and CDR2 is YNFKEQ in the germline V gene.

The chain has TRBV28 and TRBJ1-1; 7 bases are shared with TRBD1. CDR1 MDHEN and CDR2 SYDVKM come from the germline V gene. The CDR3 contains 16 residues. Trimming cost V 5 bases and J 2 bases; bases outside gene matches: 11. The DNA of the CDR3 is TGTGCCAGCAGTAAACCAGGGGGTATACCCAACACTGAAGCTTTCTTT. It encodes CASSKPGGIPNTEAFF.

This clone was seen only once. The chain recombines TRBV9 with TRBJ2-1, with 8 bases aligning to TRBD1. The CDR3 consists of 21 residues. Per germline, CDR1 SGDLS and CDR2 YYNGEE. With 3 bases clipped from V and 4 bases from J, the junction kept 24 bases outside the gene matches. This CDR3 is CASSGGALGQVLGEGYNEQFF. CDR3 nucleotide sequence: TGTGCCAGCAGCGGGGGAGCTTTGGGACAGGTTTTGGGAGAGGGGTACAATGAGCAGTTCTTC.

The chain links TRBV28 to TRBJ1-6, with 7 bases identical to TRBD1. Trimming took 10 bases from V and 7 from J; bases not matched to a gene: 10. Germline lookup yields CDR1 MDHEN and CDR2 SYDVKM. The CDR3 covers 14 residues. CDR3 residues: CATQWAQGNSPLHF. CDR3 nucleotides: TGTGCCACCCAGTGGGCACAGGGGAATTCACCCCTCCACTTT.

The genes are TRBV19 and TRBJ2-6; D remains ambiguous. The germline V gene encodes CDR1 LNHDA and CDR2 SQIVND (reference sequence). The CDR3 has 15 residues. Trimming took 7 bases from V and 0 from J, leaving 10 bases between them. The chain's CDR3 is CASTPRSSGANVLTF. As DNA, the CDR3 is TGTGCCAGTACTCCAAGGAGCTCTGGGGCCAACGTCCTGACTTTC.

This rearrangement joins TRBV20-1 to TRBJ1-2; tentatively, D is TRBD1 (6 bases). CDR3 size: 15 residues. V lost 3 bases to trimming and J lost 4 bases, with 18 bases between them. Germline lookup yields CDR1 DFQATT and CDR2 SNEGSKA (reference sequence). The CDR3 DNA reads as TGCAGTGCTAGTACTACAGGGACGTCGCTCTATGGCTACACCTTC. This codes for CSASTTGTSLYGYTF.

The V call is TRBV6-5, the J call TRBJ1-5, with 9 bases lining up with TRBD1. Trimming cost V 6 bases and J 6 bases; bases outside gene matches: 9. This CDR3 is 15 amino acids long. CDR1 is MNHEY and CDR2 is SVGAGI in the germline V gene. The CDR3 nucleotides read TGTGCCAGCAGACAGGGACAGGGATCGATTCAGCCCCAGCATTTT. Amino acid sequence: CASRQGQGSIQPQHF.

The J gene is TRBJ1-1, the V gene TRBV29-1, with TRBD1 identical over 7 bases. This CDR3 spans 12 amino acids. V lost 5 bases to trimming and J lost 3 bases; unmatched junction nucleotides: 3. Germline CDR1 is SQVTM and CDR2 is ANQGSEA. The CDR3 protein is CSVRTGDTEAFF. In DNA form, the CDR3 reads TGCAGCGTTAGAACAGGGGACACTGAAGCTTTCTTT.

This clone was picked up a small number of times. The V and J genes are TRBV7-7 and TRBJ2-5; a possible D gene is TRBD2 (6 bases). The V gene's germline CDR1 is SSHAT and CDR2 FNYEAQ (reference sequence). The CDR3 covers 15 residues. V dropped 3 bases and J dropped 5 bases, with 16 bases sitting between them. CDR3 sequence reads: CASSLNWGGGETQYF. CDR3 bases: TGTGCCAGCAGCTTGAACTGGGGAGGAGGGGAGACCCAGTACTTC.

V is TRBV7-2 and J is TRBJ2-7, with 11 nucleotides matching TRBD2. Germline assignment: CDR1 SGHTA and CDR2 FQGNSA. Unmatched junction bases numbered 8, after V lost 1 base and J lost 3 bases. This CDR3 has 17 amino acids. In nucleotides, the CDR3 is TGTGCCAGCAGCTTAGTAGGACTAGCGGGTGGGGGCTACGAGCAGTACTTC. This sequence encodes CASSLVGLAGGGYEQYF. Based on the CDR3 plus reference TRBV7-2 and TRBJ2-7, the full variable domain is GAGVSQSPSNKVTEKGKDVELRCDPISGHTALYWYRQSLGQGLEFLIYFQGNSAPDKSGLPSDRFSAERTGGSVSTLTIQRTQQEDSAVYLCASSLVGLAGGGYEQYFGPGTRLTVT.

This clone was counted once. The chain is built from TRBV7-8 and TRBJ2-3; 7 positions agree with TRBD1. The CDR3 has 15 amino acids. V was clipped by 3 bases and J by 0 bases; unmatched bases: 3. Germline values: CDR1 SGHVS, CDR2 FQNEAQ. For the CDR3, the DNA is TGTGCCAGCAGCTTTGACAGGGCTAGCACAGATACGCAGTATTTT. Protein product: CASSFDRASTDTQYF.

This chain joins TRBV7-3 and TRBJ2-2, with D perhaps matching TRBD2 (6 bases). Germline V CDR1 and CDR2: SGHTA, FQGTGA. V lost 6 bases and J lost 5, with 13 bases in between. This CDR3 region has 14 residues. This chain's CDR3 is CASSYTGGTGELFF. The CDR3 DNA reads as TGTGCCAGCAGTTATACCGGGGGAACCGGGGAGCTGTTTTTT.

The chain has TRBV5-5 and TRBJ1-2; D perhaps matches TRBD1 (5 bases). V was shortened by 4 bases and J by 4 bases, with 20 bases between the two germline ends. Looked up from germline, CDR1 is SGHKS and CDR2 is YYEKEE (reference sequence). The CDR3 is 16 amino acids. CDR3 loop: CASSTVTSGGTYGYTF. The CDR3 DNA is TGTGCCAGCAGCACAGTGACCTCGGGGGGGACCTATGGCTACACCTTC.